Below, 22 T cell receptor beta chains from the same sample are listed, as sequenced in a study of blood T cells in healthy people across ages (dated by TCRdb to between 2014 and 2016). Preparation of the library involved 5' RACE. The sequencing machine was an Illumina HiSeq 2500. The second PCR ran for about 6 to 12 cycles and used a J-beta primer mix along with a sample-barcoded 5' primer. Using fastp at Q25 and MiXCR, TCRdb reprocessed the public reads and kept productive beta chains. One record per CDR3 amino acid sequence lists the most common genes and DNA. The sample has fewer than 1 million distinct CDR3 sequences on record, about 42% of them singletons. Of the sample, roughly 18% is held by the ten largest clones. The sample comprised blood. All receptors come from a man in his fifties or sixties in good health.

The chain couples TRBV5-1 to TRBJ1-2, with 10 bases fitting TRBD1. CDR1 is SGHRS, CDR2 YFSETQ, per germline. With V trimmed by 2 bases and J by 4 bases, 2 bases remained unmatched. The CDR3 contains 14 residues. This chain's CDR3 is CASSFGTGVYGYTF. The CDR3 nucleotides read TGCGCCAGCAGCTTCGGGACAGGGGTCTATGGCTACACCTTC.

This chain connects TRBV2 to TRBJ2-3; D not certain. The CDR3 consists of 11 residues. The V end lost 7 bases, the J end lost 4 bases, and 6 bases lay between the germline ends. The germline V gene encodes CDR1 SNHLY and CDR2 FYNNEI. CDR3 protein: CASTMADTQYF. As DNA, the CDR3 is TGTGCCAGCACCATGGCAGATACGCAGTATTTT.

The chain couples TRBV12-3 or TRBV12-4 to TRBJ2-2; D may correspond to TRBD1 or TRBD2 (5 bases each). CDR3 size: 13 residues. Deletions cut 3 bases from V and 7 bases from J, with 9 bases between. The CDR3 bases are TGTGCCAGCAGTTTGGGGGATCGCGGGGAGCTGTTTTTT. It specifies CASSLGDRGELFF.

The chain links TRBV28 to TRBJ2-1, with D tentatively TRBD1 (6 bases). V was cut by 6 bases and J by 1 base, with 10 bases left in between. The CDR3 loop spans 14 amino acids. Germline V CDR1 and CDR2: MDHEN, SYDVKM. CDR3 amino acids: CASRGTSSYNEQFF. DNA of the CDR3: TGTGCCAGCAGGGGGACATCTTCCTACAATGAGCAGTTCTTC.

A remark on this clonotype: A clone one base away is much larger, so this may be a read error. The gene calls are TRBV14 and TRBJ1-2; 7 nucleotides line up with TRBD1. Germline loops: CDR1 SGHDN, CDR2 FVKESK. CDR3 length: 13 amino acids. With 4 bases clipped from V and 4 bases from J, the junction kept 3 bases outside the gene matches. CDR3: CASSRGQSYGYTF. The CDR3 nucleotides are TGTGCCAGCAGCCGGGGACAGAGCTATGGCTACACCTTC. Combining the CDR3 with reference TRBV14 and TRBJ1-2 gives the whole variable domain EAGVTQFPSHSVIEKGQTVTLRCDPISGHDNLYWYRRVMGKEIKFLLHFVKESKQDESGMPNNRFLAERTGGTYSTLKVQPAELEDSGVYFCASSRGQSYGYTFGSGTRLTVV.

This clonotype was detected a few times. The rearrangement uses TRBV20-1 and TRBJ2-1; 13 nucleotides align to TRBD2. Germline CDR1 is DFQATT and CDR2 is SNEGSKA (reference sequence). Germline trimming cut 6 bases from V and 5 bases from J; bases unmatched to any gene: 4. CDR3 length: 14 amino acids. In DNA form, the CDR3 reads TGCAGTGCAAGGACTAGCGGGGGAAACAATGAGCAGTTCTTC. As protein: CSARTSGGNNEQFF.

This rearrangement joins TRBV19 to TRBJ2-7; 9 bases map to TRBD1. Germline values: CDR1 LNHDA, CDR2 SQIVND (reference sequence). Trimming cost V 6 bases and J 3 bases; bases outside gene matches: 9. CDR3 size: 15 residues. The CDR3 DNA sequence: TGTGCCAGTAGCCCTGGACAGGGGCACTTCTACGAGCAGTACTTC. Protein: CASSPGQGHFYEQYF.

The count of this clonotype is one. This chain joins TRBV5-1 and TRBJ2-3; a possible D gene is TRBD2 (7 bases). The V and J ends lost 4 bases and 4 bases respectively, with 19 bases between them. This CDR3 region has 16 residues. CDR1 is SGHRS, CDR2 YFSETQ, per germline. In nucleotides, the CDR3 is TGCGCCAGCAGCCTGAGGGCGGGGGCAGGTGCAGATACGCAGTATTTT. This sequence encodes CASSLRAGAGADTQYF.

The chain uses TRBV10-2 and TRBJ2-3; weak D call: TRBD2 (5 bases). The germline gives CDR1 WSHSY, CDR2 SAAADI. Trimming stripped 3 bases from V and 4 bases from J, with 14 bases between. The CDR3 is made up of 15 amino acids. In DNA, the CDR3 is TGCGCCAGCAGTGACCCCGTCGAGGGAGCAGATACGCAGTATTTT. It specifies CASSDPVEGADTQYF.

This clonotype was detected once. The chain recombines TRBV10-2 with TRBJ1-2; D gene unclear. The CDR3 spans 16 residues. The V and J ends lost 0 bases and 4 bases respectively, with 15 bases between them. Looked up from germline, CDR1 is WSHSY and CDR2 is SAAADI. CDR3 DNA sequence: TGCGCCAGCAGTGAGTCCTTCCTCCAGAAGCCCTATGGCTACACCTTC. This sequence encodes CASSESFLQKPYGYTF.

This clonotype was recorded many times. The chain combines TRBV7-2 with TRBJ2-3; 8 bases are shared with TRBD2. V lost 5 bases and J lost 0; bases outside the gene matches: 16. The CDR3 covers 19 residues. The germline CDR1 and CDR2 sequences are SGHTA and FQGNSA. CDR3 amino acids: CASSRRAGGSLYSTDTQYF. As DNA, the CDR3 is TGTGCCAGCAGCCGTAGGGCGGGGGGCTCCCTTTATAGCACAGATACGCAGTATTTT.

This clonotype was seen once. The chain is built from TRBV27 and TRBJ2-2, with D unclear. V lost 3 bases and J lost 0, with 11 bases in between. The CDR3 has 16 amino acids. The germline V gene has CDR1 MNHEY and CDR2 SMNVEV (reference sequence). The CDR3 here is CASSLKLQTNTGELFF. CDR3 sequence (DNA): TGTGCCAGCAGTTTGAAGCTCCAAACGAACACCGGGGAGCTGTTTTTT.

In the case of this clonotype: A much larger clone lies one base from this, so it may be a read error. The chain joins TRBV5-6 to TRBJ2-7; 10 bases are a match to TRBD2. Germline CDR1 SGHDT, CDR2 YYEEEE. CDR3 length equals 15 residues. This CDR3 is CTSSSSGGSSYEQYF. In DNA form, the CDR3 reads TGTACCAGCAGCTCTAGCGGGGGAAGCTCCTACGAGCAGTACTTC.

The rearrangement uses TRBV12-3 or TRBV12-4 and TRBJ1-6; D is unresolved. V shed 7 bases and J shed 7 bases, with 11 bases lying between them. The CDR3 consists of 13 residues. The DNA of the CDR3 is TGTGCCAGCACCCTCGGAGGAAATTCACCCCTCCACTTT. It translates to CASTLGGNSPLHF.

The chain joins TRBV7-2 to TRBJ1-2, with a weak D call TRBD1 (5 bases). The germline V and J ends were trimmed by 5 bases and 8 bases, with 18 bases remaining between them. The CDR3 runs 14 residues. CDR1 and CDR2 from the germline V gene are SGHTA and FQGNSA. The CDR3 region is CASSPSGGGWGYTF. The DNA for the CDR3 is TGTGCCAGCAGCCCCAGCGGCGGGGGATGGGGCTACACCTTC.

The rearrangement links TRBV4-1 to TRBJ1-2, with D possibly being TRBD1 (6 bases). V gave up 0 bases and J gave up 0 bases, with 20 bases separating them. This CDR3 is built from 19 residues. CDR1 is MGHRA, CDR2 YSYEKL, per germline. The CDR3 loop reads CASSQDLGGARSSNYGYTF. The CDR3 bases are TGCGCCAGCAGCCAAGATCTCGGGGGCGCCCGATCTTCTAACTATGGCTACACCTTC.

This chain links TRBV7-9 with TRBJ1-2; possible D gene TRBD1, 5 bases. In germline, CDR1 is SEHNR, CDR2 FQNEAQ (reference sequence). The length of the CDR3 is 14 residues. V lost 5 bases, J lost 12 bases, and 22 bases lay in between. This CDR3 is CASSPQTEHTGHTF. The CDR3 nucleotides are TGTGCCAGCAGCCCGCAGACAGAACACACCGGCCACACCTTC.

CDR3 in DNA: TGTGCCAATGGACAGGAGAATTCACCCCTCCACTTT. Translated, it gives CANGQENSPLHF. The V gene is TRBV10-3, the J gene TRBJ1-6; TRBD1 aligns across 7 bases. The ends lost 10 bases at V and 7 bases at J; junction bases unmatched: 4. The CDR3 has 12 amino acids. Germline values: CDR1 ENHRY, CDR2 SYGVKD.

The chain couples TRBV4-3 to TRBJ2-4; 7 nucleotides match TRBD1. The tail of the sequence fits TRBJ2-7 better, so the J call may be wrong. The CDR3 covers 16 residues. Germline V lookup: CDR1 LGHNA, CDR2 YSLEER. DNA of the CDR3: TGCGCCAGCAGCCAAGATAGCCCCCGGACAGGTAGCGAGCAGTACTTC. This encodes CASSQDSPRTGSEQYF.

The chain links TRBV3-1 to TRBJ2-2, with a possible D match to TRBD1 (6 bases). This CDR3 comprises 13 residues. The V and J ends lost 5 bases and 8 bases respectively, with 12 bases between them. Germline CDR1 and CDR2: LGHDT and YNNKEL (reference sequence). CDR3 sequence reads: CASSEGVAGELFF. DNA for the CDR3: TGTGCCAGCAGCGAGGGGGTTGCGGGGGAGCTGTTTTTT.

A note on this clonotype: This could be a read error, since a much larger clone is one nucleotide away. The chain recombines TRBV6-1 with TRBJ1-2; D uncertain. The CDR3 totals 13 residues. Trimming took 6 bases from V and 5 from J, leaving 13 bases between them. The germline V gene encodes CDR1 MNHNS and CDR2 SASEGT. The CDR3 nucleotides read TGTGCCAGCAGCCAAGCATTGGGGTATGGCTACACCTTC. Its protein is CASSQALGYGYTF.

The rearrangement joins TRBV20-1 to TRBJ1-2; D ambiguous. This CDR3 is 12 amino acids long. The V end lost 4 bases, the J end lost 3 bases, and 9 bases lay between the germline ends. CDR1 is DFQATT and CDR2 is SNEGSKA in the germline V gene (reference sequence). The CDR3 spells CSANVEYYGYTF. In nucleotides, the CDR3 is TGCAGTGCTAACGTGGAGTACTATGGCTACACCTTC.